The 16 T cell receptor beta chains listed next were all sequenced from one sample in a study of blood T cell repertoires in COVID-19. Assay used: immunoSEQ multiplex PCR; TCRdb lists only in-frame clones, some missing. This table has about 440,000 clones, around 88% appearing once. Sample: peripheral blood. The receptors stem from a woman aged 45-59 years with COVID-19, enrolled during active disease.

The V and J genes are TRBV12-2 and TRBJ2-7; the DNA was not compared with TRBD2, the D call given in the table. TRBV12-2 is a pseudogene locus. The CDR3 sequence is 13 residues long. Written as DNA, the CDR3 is TGTGCAAGTCGTCTAGGCGTTGCCTACGAGCAGTACTTC. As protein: CASRLGVAYEQYF.

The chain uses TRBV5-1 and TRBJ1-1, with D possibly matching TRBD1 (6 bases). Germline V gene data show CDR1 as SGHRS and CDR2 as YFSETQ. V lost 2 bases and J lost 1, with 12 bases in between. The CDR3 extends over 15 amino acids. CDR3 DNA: TGCGCCAGCAGCTTTCAGGGGAATTGGAACACTGAAGCTTTCTTT. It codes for CASSFQGNWNTEAFF.

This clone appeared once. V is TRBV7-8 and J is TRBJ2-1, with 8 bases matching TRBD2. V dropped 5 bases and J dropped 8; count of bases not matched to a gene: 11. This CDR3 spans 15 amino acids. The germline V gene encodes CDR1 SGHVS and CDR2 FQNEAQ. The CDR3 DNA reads TGTGCCAGCAGCCCCCAGGGCGGGGGGCCCCATGAGCAGTTCTTC. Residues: CASSPQGGGPHEQFF.

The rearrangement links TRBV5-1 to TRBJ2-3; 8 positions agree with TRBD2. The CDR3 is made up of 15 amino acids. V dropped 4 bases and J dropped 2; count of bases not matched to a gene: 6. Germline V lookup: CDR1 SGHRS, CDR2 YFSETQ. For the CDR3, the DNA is TGCGCCAGCAGCGCGCGGGGGGTGCCCACAGATACGCAGTATTTT. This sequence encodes CASSARGVPTDTQYF. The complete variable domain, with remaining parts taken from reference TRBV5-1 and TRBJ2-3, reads KAGVTQTPRYLIKTRGQQVTLSCSPISGHRSVSWYQQTPGQGLQFLFEYFSETQRNKGNFPGRFSGRQFSNSRSEMNVSTLELGDSALYLCASSARGVPTDTQYFGPGTRLTVL.

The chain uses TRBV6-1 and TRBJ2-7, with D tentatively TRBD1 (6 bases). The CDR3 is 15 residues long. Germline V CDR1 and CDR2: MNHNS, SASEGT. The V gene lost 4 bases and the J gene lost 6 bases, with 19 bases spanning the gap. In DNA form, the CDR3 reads TGTGCCAGCAGTGTAGCCGGGACACTGTCAACCGAGCAGTACTTC. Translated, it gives CASSVAGTLSTEQYF.

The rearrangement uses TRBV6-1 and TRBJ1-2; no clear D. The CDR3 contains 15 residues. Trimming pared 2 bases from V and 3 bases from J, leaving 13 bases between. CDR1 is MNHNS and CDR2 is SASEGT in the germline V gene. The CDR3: CASSEWRAVDYGYTF. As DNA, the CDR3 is TGTGCCAGCAGTGAATGGAGGGCTGTAGACTATGGCTACACCTTC.

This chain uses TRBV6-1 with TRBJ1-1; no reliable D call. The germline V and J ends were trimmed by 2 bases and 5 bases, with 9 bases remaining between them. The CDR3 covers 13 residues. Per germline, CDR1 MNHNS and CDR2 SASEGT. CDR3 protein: CASSETPGTEAFF. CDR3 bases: TGTGCCAGCAGTGAAACTCCAGGAACTGAAGCTTTCTTT.

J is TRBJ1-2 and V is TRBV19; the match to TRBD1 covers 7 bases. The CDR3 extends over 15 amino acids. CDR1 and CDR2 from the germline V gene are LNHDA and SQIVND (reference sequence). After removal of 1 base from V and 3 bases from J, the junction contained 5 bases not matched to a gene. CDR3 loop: CASSIAPGQHYGYTF. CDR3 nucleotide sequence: TGTGCCAGTAGTATAGCCCCGGGACAGCACTATGGCTACACCTTC.

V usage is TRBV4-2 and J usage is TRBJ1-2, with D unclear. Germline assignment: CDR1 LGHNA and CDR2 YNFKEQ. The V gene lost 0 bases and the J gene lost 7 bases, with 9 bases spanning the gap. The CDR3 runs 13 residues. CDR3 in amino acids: CASSQDGGSGYTF. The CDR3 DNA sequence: TGTGCCAGCAGCCAAGATGGAGGGTCTGGCTACACCTTC.

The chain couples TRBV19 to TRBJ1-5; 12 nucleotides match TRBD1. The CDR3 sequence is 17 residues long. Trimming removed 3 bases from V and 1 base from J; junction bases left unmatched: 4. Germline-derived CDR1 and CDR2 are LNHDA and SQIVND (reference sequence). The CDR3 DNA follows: TGTGCCAGTAGTATGGGGACAGGGGGCTGGAGCAATCAGCCCCAGCATTTT. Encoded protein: CASSMGTGGWSNQPQHF.

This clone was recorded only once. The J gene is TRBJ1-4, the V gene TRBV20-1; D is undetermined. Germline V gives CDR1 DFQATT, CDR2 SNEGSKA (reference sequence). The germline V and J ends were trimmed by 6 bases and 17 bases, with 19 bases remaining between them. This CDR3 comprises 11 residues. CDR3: CSAPRARVEFF. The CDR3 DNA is TGCAGTGCCCCGAGGGCTCGAGTGGAATTTTTT.

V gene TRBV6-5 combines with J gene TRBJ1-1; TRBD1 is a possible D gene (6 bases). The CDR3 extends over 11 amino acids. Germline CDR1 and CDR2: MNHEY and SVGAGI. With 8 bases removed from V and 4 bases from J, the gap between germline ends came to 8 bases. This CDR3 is CASLGGTEAFF. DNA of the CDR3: TGTGCCAGCCTAGGGGGCACTGAAGCTTTCTTT.

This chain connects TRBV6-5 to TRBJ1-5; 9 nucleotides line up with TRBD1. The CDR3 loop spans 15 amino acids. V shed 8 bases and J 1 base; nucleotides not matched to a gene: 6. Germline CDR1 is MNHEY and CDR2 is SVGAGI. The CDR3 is CASAGDRASNQPQHF. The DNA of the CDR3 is TGTGCCAGCGCGGGGGACAGGGCGAGCAATCAGCCCCAGCATTTT.

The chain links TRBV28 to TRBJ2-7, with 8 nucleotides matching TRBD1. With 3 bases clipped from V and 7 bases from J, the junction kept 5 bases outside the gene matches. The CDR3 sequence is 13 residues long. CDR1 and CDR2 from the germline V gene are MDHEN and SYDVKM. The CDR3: CASSFGQGREQYF. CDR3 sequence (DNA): TGTGCCAGCAGTTTCGGACAGGGAAGGGAGCAGTACTTC. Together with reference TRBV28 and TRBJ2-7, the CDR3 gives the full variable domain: DVKVTQSSRYLVKRTGEKVFLECVQDMDHENMFWYRQDPGLGLRLIYFSYDVKMKEKGDIPEGYSVSREKKERFSLILESASTNQTSMYLCASSFGQGREQYFGPGTRLTVT.

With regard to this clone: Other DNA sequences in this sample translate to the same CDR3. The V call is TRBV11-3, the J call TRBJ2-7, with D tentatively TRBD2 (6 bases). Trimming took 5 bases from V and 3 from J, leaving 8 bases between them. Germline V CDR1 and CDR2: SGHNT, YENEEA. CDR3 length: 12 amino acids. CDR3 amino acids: CASSHGGYEQYF. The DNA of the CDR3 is TGTGCCAGCAGCCACGGGGGCTACGAGCAGTACTTC.

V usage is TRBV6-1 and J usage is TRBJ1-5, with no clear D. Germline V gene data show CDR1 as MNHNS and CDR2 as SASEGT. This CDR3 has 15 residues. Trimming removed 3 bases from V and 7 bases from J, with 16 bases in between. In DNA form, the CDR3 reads TGTGCCAGCAGTGAGGTGGGGAGGTCGGGCCAGCCCCAGCATTTT. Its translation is CASSEVGRSGQPQHF.